This record covers a single T cell receptor (beta chain). The source of the sample is a study of T and B cells in COVID-19 patients. Study summary: Comorbidities linked to unfavorable COVID-19 outcome were present in 18 of 20 active-infection patients.

TRB rearrangements were amplified by multiplex PCR with BIOMED2 TRB-A/B primers. Each CDR3 protein gets one entry after TCRdb re-called the multiplex PCR reads with MiXCR. The sample includes several thousand distinct CDR3 sequences, over 25% of them seen just once. TRB was amplified from about 240-490 ng of blood genomic DNA. V gave up 8 bases and J gave up 4 bases, with 9 bases separating them. Germline lookup yields CDR1 LNHDA and CDR2 SQIVND (reference sequence). The CDR3 covers 12 residues. Sequencing was carried out using blood. The sequence was collected from a human donor who had recovered from COVID-19. The chain employs TRBV19 and TRBJ1-3; D is uncertain. The CDR3, as DNA: TGTGCCAGTTCATACGCCGGAAACACCATATATTTT. Translating it yields CASSYAGNTIYF.